This TCR beta chain derives from a study of cytomegalovirus exposure and HLA in healthy donors. PCR involved 60 Vbeta and 13 Jbeta primers. Libraries were prepared by immunoSEQ multiplex PCR; TCRdb keeps only in-frame clonotypes and omits some of them. The sample lists about 190,000 clones; almost 75% were seen once. This CDR3 is built from 15 residues. Germline V gives CDR1 SGHDN, CDR2 FVKESK. V gave up 4 bases and J gave up 4 bases, with 16 bases separating them. This TCR was recovered from a woman under 40 in good health and CMV-seropositive. This sequence joins TRBV14 and TRBJ1-2; tentatively, D is TRBD1 (6 bases). The sequenced sample was PBMCs. CDR3 sequence (DNA): TGTGCCAGCAGCCCAGAACAGGGTTTCGCCTATGGCTACACCTTC. Its protein is CASSPEQGFAYGYTF. Complete variable domain (other parts from reference TRBV14 and TRBJ1-2): EAGVTQFPSHSVIEKGQTVTLRCDPISGHDNLYWYRRVMGKEIKFLLHFVKESKQDESGMPNNRFLAERTGGTYSTLKVQPAELEDSGVYFCASSPEQGFAYGYTFGSGTRLTVV.